The present T cell receptor (beta chain) was sequenced within a study of shared clonotypes between healthy human individuals. Whole-study context: Donor ages ranged 18 to 49 years: a couple of women, a few men.

Naive CD8 cells, CD45RO-negative and positively selected for CCR7, excluded terminally differentiated effector memory CD45RA+ cells. Genomic DNA of each subset was evenly split across several immunoSEQ plates. Sorted-subset replicate PCRs used 150 to 200 ng of genomic DNA. This amount corresponded to about 30,000 T cell genomes. Clones were read by immunoSEQ multiplex PCR, and TCRdb kept only the in-frame ones, dropping some. This table has 800,000 to 950,000 clones, roughly 96% appearing once. Notes on this clone: Its antigen is still unknown.

The study's findings and limits: When naive CD4 clonotypes were compared across a few donors, about 5% were shared.

Specimen: naive CD8+ T cells sorted from blood. The source of this sequence is a man aged 25 to 40 in good health.

The CDR3 sequence is CASSSTSGRHNEQFF. The CDR3 bases are TGTGCCAGCAGCTCGACTAGCGGGAGACACAATGAGCAGTTCTTC. The chain couples TRBV7-8 to TRBJ2-1; 12 nucleotides align to TRBD2. V lost 4 bases to trimming and J lost 5 bases; unmatched junction nucleotides: 3. CDR1 and CDR2 from the germline V gene are SGHVS and FQNEAQ. The CDR3 has 15 amino acids.